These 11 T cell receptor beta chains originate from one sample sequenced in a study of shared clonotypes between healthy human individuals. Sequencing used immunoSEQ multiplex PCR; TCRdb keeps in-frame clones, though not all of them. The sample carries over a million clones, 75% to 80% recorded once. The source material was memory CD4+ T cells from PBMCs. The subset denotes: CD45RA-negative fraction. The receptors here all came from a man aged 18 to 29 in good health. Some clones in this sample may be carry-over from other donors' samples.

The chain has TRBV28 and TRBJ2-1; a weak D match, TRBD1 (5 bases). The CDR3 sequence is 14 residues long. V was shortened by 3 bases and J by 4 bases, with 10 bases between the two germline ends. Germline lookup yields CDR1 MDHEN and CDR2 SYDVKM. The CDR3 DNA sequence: TGTGCCAGCAGTTTGGGGCTAGTTTACAATGAGCAGTTCTTC. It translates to CASSLGLVYNEQFF.

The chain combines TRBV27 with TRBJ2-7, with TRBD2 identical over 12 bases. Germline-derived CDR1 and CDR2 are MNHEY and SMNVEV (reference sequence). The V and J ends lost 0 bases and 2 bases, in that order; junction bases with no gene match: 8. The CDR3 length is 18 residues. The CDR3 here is CASSLSIRTSGNPYEQYF. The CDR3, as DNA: TGTGCCAGCAGTTTATCGATAAGGACTAGCGGGAACCCCTACGAGCAGTACTTC.

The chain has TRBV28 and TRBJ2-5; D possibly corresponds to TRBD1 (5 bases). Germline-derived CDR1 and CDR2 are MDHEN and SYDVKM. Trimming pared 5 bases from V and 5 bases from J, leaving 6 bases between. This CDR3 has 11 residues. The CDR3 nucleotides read TGTGCCAGCAGTAAGGGGGAGACCCAGTACTTC. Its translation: CASSKGETQYF. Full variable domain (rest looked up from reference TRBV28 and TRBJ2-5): DVKVTQSSRYLVKRTGEKVFLECVQDMDHENMFWYRQDPGLGLRLIYFSYDVKMKEKGDIPEGYSVSREKKERFSLILESASTNQTSMYLCASSKGETQYFGPGTRLLVL.

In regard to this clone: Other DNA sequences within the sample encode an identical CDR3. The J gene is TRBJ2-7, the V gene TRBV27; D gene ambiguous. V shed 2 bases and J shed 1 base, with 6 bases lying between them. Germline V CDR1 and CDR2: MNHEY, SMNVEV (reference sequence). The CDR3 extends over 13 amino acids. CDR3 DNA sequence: TGTGCCAGCAGTTTACGGCGTTCCTACGAGCAGTACTTC. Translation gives CASSLRRSYEQYF.

This chain's CDR3 is CASSVSGLAAYNEQFF. In DNA form, the CDR3 reads TGTGCCAGCAGCGTATCCGGACTAGCGGCATACAATGAGCAGTTCTTC. The chain is built from TRBV9 and TRBJ2-1; 10 nucleotides line up with TRBD2. The CDR3 runs 16 residues. The ends lost 1 base at V and 4 bases at J; junction bases unmatched: 5. Germline V gene data show CDR1 as SGDLS and CDR2 as YYNGEE.

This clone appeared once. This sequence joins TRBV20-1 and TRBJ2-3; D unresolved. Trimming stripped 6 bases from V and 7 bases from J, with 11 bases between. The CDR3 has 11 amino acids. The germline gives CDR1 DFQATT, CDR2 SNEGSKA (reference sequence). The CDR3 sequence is CSARPFNTQYF. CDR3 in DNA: TGCAGTGCGAGGCCCTTTAATACGCAGTATTTT.

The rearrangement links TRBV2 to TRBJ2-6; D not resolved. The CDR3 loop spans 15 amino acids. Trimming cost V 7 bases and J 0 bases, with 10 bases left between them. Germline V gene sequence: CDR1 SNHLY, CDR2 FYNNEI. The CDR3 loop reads CASKFYLSGANVLTF. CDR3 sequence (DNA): TGTGCCAGCAAATTTTACCTCTCTGGGGCCAACGTCCTGACTTTC.

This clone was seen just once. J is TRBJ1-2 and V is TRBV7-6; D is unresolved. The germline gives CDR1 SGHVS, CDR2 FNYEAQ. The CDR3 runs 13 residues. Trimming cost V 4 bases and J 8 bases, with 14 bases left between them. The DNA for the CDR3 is TGTGCCAGCAGCTCTGCCCCATATTACGGCTACACCTTC. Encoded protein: CASSSAPYYGYTF.

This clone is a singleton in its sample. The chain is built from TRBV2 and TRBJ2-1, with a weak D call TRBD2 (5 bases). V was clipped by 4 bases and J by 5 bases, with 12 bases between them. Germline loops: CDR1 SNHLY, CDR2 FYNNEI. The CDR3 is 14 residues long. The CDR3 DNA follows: TGTGCCAGCAGTGTTTTCAGCGGAGACAATGAGCAGTTCTTC. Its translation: CASSVFSGDNEQFF.

CDR3 DNA sequence: TGTGCCAGCAGCCCGAGGCTCAGGGGAACCGGGGAGCTGTTTTTT. This translates into CASSPRLRGTGELFF. The chain uses TRBV4-2 and TRBJ2-2; D possibly corresponds to TRBD1 (6 bases). Trimming shortened V by 4 bases and J by 5 bases, and 14 bases separated the two germline ends. Germline CDR1 and CDR2: LGHNA and YNFKEQ. CDR3 size: 15 residues.

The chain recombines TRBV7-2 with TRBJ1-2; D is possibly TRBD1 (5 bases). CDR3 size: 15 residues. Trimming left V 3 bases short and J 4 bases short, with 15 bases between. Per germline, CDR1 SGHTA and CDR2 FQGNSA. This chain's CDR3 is CASSFFEGFGYGYTF. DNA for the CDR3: TGTGCCAGCAGCTTTTTCGAGGGGTTCGGCTATGGCTACACCTTC. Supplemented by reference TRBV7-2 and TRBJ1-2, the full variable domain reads GAGVSQSPSNKVTEKGKDVELRCDPISGHTALYWYRQSLGQGLEFLIYFQGNSAPDKSGLPSDRFSAERTGGSVSTLTIQRTQQEDSAVYLCASSFFEGFGYGYTFGSGTRLTVV.